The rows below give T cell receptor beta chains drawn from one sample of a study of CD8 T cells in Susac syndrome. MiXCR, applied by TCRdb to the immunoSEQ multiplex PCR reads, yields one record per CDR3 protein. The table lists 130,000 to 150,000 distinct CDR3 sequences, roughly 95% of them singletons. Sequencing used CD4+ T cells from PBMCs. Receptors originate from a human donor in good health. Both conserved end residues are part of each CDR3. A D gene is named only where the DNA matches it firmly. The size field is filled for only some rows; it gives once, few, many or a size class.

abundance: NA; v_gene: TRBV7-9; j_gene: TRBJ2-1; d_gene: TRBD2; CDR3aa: CASRAGTSGNNEQFF; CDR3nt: TGTGCCAGCAGGGCCGGGACTAGCGGAAACAATGAGCAGTTCTTC
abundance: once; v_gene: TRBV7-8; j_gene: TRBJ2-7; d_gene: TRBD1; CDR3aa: CASSLWDSRQYF; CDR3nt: TGTGCCAGCAGCTTATGGGACAGCCGACAGTACTTC
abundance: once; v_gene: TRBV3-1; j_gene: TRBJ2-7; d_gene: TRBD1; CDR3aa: CASSQDVRTGASYEQYF; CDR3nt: TGTGCCAGCAGCCAAGATGTTCGGACAGGGGCTTCCTACGAGCAGTACTTC
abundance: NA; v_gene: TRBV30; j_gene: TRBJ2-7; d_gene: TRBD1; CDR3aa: CAWNQDRANYEQYF; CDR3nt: TGTGCCTGGAACCAGGACAGGGCCAACTACGAGCAGTACTTC
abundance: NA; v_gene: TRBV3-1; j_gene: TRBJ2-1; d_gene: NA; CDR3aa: CASSQDSLVVNEQFF; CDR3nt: TGTGCCAGCAGTCAAGATTCCCTAGTGGTGAATGAGCAGTTCTTC
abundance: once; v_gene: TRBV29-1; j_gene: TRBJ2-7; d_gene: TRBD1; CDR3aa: CSVVRGRPYEQYF; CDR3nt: TGCAGCGTTGTCAGGGGGCGGCCCTACGAGCAGTACTTC
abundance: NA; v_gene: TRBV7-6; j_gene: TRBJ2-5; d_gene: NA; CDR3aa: CASSDPGETQYF; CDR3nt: TGTGCCAGCAGCGACCCAGGGGAGACCCAGTACTTC
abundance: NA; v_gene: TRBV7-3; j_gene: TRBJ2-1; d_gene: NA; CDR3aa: CASSSQIHNNEQFF; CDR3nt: TGTGCCAGCAGCTCCCAGATCCACAACAATGAGCAGTTCTTC
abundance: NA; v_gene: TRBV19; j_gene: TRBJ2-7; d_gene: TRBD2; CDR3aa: CASSTSGVTYEQYF; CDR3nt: TGTGCCAGTAGTACCAGCGGGGTTACCTACGAGCAGTACTTC
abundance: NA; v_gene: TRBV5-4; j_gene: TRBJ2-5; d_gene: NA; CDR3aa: CASSNLRGTETQYF; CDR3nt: TGTGCCAGCAGCAACCTTAGGGGGACTGAGACCCAGTACTTC
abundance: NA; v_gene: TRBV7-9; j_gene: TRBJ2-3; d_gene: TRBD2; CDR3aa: CASSPREGGRFSDTQYF; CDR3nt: TGTGCCAGCAGCCCGCGGGAAGGCGGGAGGTTCTCAGATACGCAGTATTTT
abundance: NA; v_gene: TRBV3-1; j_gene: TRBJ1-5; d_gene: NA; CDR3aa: CASSQARMRPQHF; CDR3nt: TGTGCCAGCAGCCAAGCACGGATGAGGCCCCAGCATTTT
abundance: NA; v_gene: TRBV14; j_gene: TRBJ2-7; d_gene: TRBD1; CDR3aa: CASSIGGQEPYEQYF; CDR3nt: TGTGCCAGCAGCATAGGGGGACAGGAACCCTACGAGCAGTACTTC
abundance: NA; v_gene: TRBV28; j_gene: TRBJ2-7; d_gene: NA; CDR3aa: CASSSRRGMVSTYEQYF; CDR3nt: TGTGCCAGCAGTTCGCGCAGGGGAATGGTATCTACCTACGAGCAGTACTTC
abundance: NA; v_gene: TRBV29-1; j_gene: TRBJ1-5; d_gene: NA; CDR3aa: CSVGGVNQPQHF; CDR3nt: TGCAGCGTTGGGGGGGTCAATCAGCCCCAGCATTTT
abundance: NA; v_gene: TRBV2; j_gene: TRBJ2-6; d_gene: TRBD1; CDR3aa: CASSTRQGPGANVLTF; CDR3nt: TGTGCCAGCAGTACCCGACAGGGTCCCGGGGCCAACGTCCTGACTTTC